The source of this T cell receptor (beta chain) is a study of blood T cell repertoires in COVID-19. Libraries were prepared by immunoSEQ multiplex PCR; TCRdb keeps only in-frame clonotypes and omits some of them. The repertoire holds just over 95,000 clones, with about nine tenths as singletons. The CDR3 length is 14 residues. Germline loops: CDR1 MGHRA, CDR2 YSYEKL. V was trimmed by 0 bases and J by 2 bases, leaving 7 bases between them. The chain has TRBV4-1 and TRBJ1-2; no reliable D call. The sequenced sample was peripheral blood. The TCR was taken from a man aged 55 to 70 with acute or convalescent COVID-19. The CDR3 here is CASSQDYGNYGYTF. The CDR3 nucleotides read TGCGCCAGCAGCCAAGATTACGGGAACTATGGCTACACCTTC.